Listed here are 22 T cell receptor beta chains from one sample, sequenced in a study of cytomegalovirus exposure and HLA in healthy donors. In the PCR, 60 Vbeta and 13 Jbeta primers were used. This table comes from immunoSEQ multiplex PCR, and its TCRdb copy is limited to in-frame clones, with some not included. This sample carries 110,000 to 150,000 clones, 70% of them seen once, and the ten largest clones take approximately 2%. What was sequenced was PBMCs. Source of these receptors: a woman aged 60-70 years in good health and CMV-seropositive.

The rearrangement joins TRBV5-6 to TRBJ1-2, with 7 nucleotides matching TRBD1. From germline, CDR1 is SGHDT and CDR2 YYEEEE. Unmatched junction bases numbered 11, after V lost 3 bases and J lost 6 bases. This CDR3 spans 15 amino acids. CDR3 protein: CASSSPEQGFHGYTF. The DNA for the CDR3 is TGTGCCAGCAGCTCCCCCGAACAGGGGTTTCATGGCTACACCTTC.

This clone was found a few times. The chain couples TRBV28 to TRBJ1-2; 10 bases are a match to TRBD1. Germline trimming cut 4 bases from V and 2 bases from J; bases unmatched to any gene: 13. This CDR3 has 18 residues. The germline V gene encodes CDR1 MDHEN and CDR2 SYDVKM. The CDR3 DNA is TGTGCCAGCAGTTCTAGCTACGGGGACAGGGGATCGAACTATGGCTACACCTTC. It translates to CASSSSYGDRGSNYGYTF.

The DNA of the CDR3 is TGTGCCAGCACTACTGGGGGCGCGCGAGGTCAGCCCCAGCATTTT. Amino acid sequence: CASTTGGARGQPQHF. The V and J genes are TRBV28 and TRBJ1-5; D perhaps matches TRBD1 (6 bases). The CDR3 spans 15 residues. Germline values: CDR1 MDHEN, CDR2 SYDVKM. Between the trimmed V and J ends, which lost 7 bases and 6 bases, there was a span of 19 bases.

The V and J genes are TRBV5-4 and TRBJ2-2; 8 bases map to TRBD2. There are 15 residues in the CDR3. Trimming removed 0 bases from V and 5 bases from J; junction bases left unmatched: 3. Germline V gene data show CDR1 as SGHNT and CDR2 as YYREEE (reference sequence). The chain's CDR3 is CASSLAASGTGELFF. The CDR3 nucleotides read TGTGCCAGCAGCTTGGCGGCTAGCGGGACCGGGGAGCTGTTTTTT.

The gene calls are TRBV19 and TRBJ2-3; a possible D gene is TRBD2 (6 bases). CDR3 length equals 15 residues. Trimming took off 10 bases at V and 0 bases at J, with 17 bases between the two ends. Germline V CDR1 and CDR2: LNHDA, SQIVND (reference sequence). CDR3 region: CATKEGTASTDTQYF. CDR3 DNA sequence: TGTGCCACGAAGGAGGGGACGGCTAGCACAGATACGCAGTATTTT.

The V call is TRBV29-1, the J call TRBJ1-1; D perhaps matches TRBD1 (5 bases). With 7 bases removed from V and 0 bases from J, the gap between germline ends came to 9 bases. Germline V gene lookup returns CDR1 SQVTM and CDR2 ANQGSEA. The CDR3 runs 12 residues. The CDR3 here is CSARQLNTEAFF. The CDR3 coding sequence is TGCAGCGCCCGACAGCTGAACACTGAAGCTTTCTTT.

The chain combines TRBV6-6 with TRBJ1-5; D possibly corresponds to TRBD1 (6 bases). The V end was cut by 0 bases, the J end by 6 bases, with 9 bases between. The CDR3 sequence is 14 residues long. Germline V lookup: CDR1 MNHNY, CDR2 SVGAGI (reference sequence). In DNA form, the CDR3 reads TGTGCCAGCAGTTACTCAGGGGGTGGTCAGCCCCAGCATTTT. It yields the protein CASSYSGGGQPQHF.

This clone was seen a few times. The chain combines TRBV7-2 with TRBJ2-7; D not certain. The CDR3 consists of 15 residues. V was clipped by 2 bases and J by 0 bases, with 11 bases between them. Germline lookup yields CDR1 SGHTA and CDR2 FQGNSA. This CDR3 reads CASSLSRVLSYEQYF. CDR3 in DNA: TGTGCCAGCAGCTTAAGTCGAGTGCTCTCCTACGAGCAGTACTTC.

The gene calls are TRBV28 and TRBJ2-3, with 10 bases aligning to TRBD2. The CDR3 is made up of 14 amino acids. Germline CDR1 and CDR2: MDHEN and SYDVKM. V was clipped by 2 bases and J by 10 bases; unmatched bases: 6. Written as DNA, the CDR3 is TGTGCCAGCAGTTTAACGCTAGCGGGAGTGCCGCAGTATTTT. It yields the protein CASSLTLAGVPQYF.

The chain employs TRBV30 and TRBJ1-5, with D maybe TRBD1 (5 bases). The CDR3 length is 13 residues. V was trimmed by 3 bases and J by 6 bases, leaving 12 bases between them. Germline assignment: CDR1 GTSNPN and CDR2 SVGIG (reference sequence). CDR3 loop: CAWSRDSGQPQHF. In DNA, the CDR3 is TGTGCCTGGAGCCGGGACTCTGGTCAGCCCCAGCATTTT.

The chain joins TRBV28 to TRBJ2-7; TRBD1 agrees at 7 bases. J lost 3 bases, V lost 3 bases, and 5 bases had no gene match. From germline, CDR1 is MDHEN and CDR2 SYDVKM. The CDR3 has 14 residues. CDR3 sequence (DNA): TGTGCCAGCAGTTTGGGGACAGATTTCTACGAGCAGTACTTC. Its protein is CASSLGTDFYEQYF.

This chain connects TRBV28 to TRBJ2-7, with 7 bases aligning to TRBD1. The V gene end was trimmed by 5 bases and the J gene end by 2 bases; junction bases not matched to a gene: 9. Germline values: CDR1 MDHEN, CDR2 SYDVKM. The CDR3 consists of 15 residues. In DNA form, the CDR3 reads TGTGCCAGCAGTATAAGGGACAGCCCACCCTACGAGCAGTACTTC. Translated: CASSIRDSPPYEQYF.

This clone was recorded a few times. This chain joins TRBV5-6 and TRBJ1-1, with D possibly TRBD1 on 5 matching bases. The CDR3 sequence is 14 residues long. The germline gives CDR1 SGHDT, CDR2 YYEEEE. The ends were cut back, 6 bases at V and 5 bases at J, with 17 bases in the middle. Here the CDR3 reads CASTDNRRWTEAFF. The CDR3 DNA reads as TGTGCCAGCACCGATAACAGGCGGTGGACTGAAGCTTTCTTT.

V gene TRBV19 combines with J gene TRBJ1-1; no firm D call. CDR1 is LNHDA and CDR2 is SQIVND in the germline V gene (reference sequence). V lost 6 bases and J lost 2, with 10 bases in between. CDR3 length equals 13 residues. CDR3 bases: TGTGCCAGTAGCCCGAGAGAAAACACTGAAGCTTTCTTT. It is translated as CASSPRENTEAFF.

V and J are TRBV7-9 and TRBJ1-1, with a possible D match to TRBD1 (5 bases). The V gene lost 0 bases and the J gene lost 6 bases, with 14 bases spanning the gap. Germline lookup yields CDR1 SEHNR and CDR2 FQNEAQ (reference sequence). The CDR3 has 15 amino acids. The CDR3 nucleotides are TGTGCCAGCAGCTTAGCAAGTCAGGGAGGTGCTGAAGCTTTCTTT. This translates into CASSLASQGGAEAFF. Drawing the rest from reference TRBV7-9 and TRBJ1-1, the complete variable domain is DTGVSQNPRHKITKRGQNVTFRCDPISEHNRLYWYRQTLGQGPEFLTYFQNEAQLEKSRLLSDRFSAERPKGSFSTLEIQRTEQGDSAMYLCASSLASQGGAEAFFGQGTRLTVV.

V and J are TRBV10-3 and TRBJ1-1, with TRBD1 matching 10 bases. The length of the CDR3 is 16 residues. Germline loops: CDR1 ENHRY, CDR2 SYGVKD. The V segment lost 4 bases and the J segment 6 bases; nucleotides outside the gene matches: 11. CDR3 nucleotide sequence: TGTGCCATCAGTGGGAACCCGGGACAGGGGCCCGCTGAAGCTTTCTTT. Translating it yields CAISGNPGQGPAEAFF.

V usage is TRBV12-5 and J usage is TRBJ2-7, with TRBD1 matching over 9 bases. With 9 bases clipped from V and 9 bases from J, the junction kept 9 bases outside the gene matches. Germline V CDR1 and CDR2: LGHNT, FRNRAP. This CDR3 comprises 12 residues. CDR3 sequence reads: CASDRQGVVQYF. The CDR3 DNA sequence: TGTGCTAGCGACCGACAGGGGGTGGTGCAGTACTTC.

The V gene is TRBV10-1, the J gene TRBJ2-7, with a tentative D call TRBD1 (6 bases). The CDR3 is 16 residues long. Between the trimmed V and J ends, which lost 0 bases and 0 bases, there was a span of 12 bases. Germline lookup yields CDR1 WNHNN and CDR2 SYGVQD (reference sequence). The CDR3 DNA follows: TGCGCCAGCAGTGAGTCCAAGGACAGTCCCTCCTACGAGCAGTACTTC. This encodes CASSESKDSPSYEQYF.

This clone was counted once. The gene calls are TRBV5-5 and TRBJ2-4; D is possibly TRBD1 (5 bases). The V and J ends lost 0 bases and 7 bases respectively, with 14 bases between them. This CDR3 region has 15 residues. Germline lookup yields CDR1 SGHKS and CDR2 YYEKEE (reference sequence). This chain's CDR3 is CASSLEGAAWNIQYF. The CDR3 DNA follows: TGTGCCAGCAGCTTGGAAGGGGCTGCGTGGAACATTCAGTACTTC.

A few counts support this clone. This chain connects TRBV2 to TRBJ2-7; 7 bases match TRBD2. Germline CDR1 SNHLY, CDR2 FYNNEI. This CDR3 spans 14 amino acids. V lost 7 bases and J lost 5; bases outside the gene matches: 11. The chain's CDR3 is CASIRTVAGHEQYF. Here the CDR3 DNA reads TGTGCCAGCATCCGGACTGTAGCGGGCCACGAGCAGTACTTC.

CDR3 sequence reads: CASSIELAATLGNEQFF. CDR3 DNA sequence: TGTGCCAGTAGTATAGAGCTAGCGGCCACCTTGGGGAATGAGCAGTTCTTC. The rearrangement joins TRBV19 to TRBJ2-1; 7 nucleotides line up with TRBD2. The V gene's germline CDR1 is LNHDA and CDR2 SQIVND (reference sequence). This CDR3 is 17 amino acids long. J gave up 7 bases and V 0 bases, and 12 bases lay outside the gene matches.

This sequence joins TRBV13 and TRBJ1-4; no clear D. The CDR3 covers 13 residues. Germline assignment: CDR1 PRHDT and CDR2 FYEKMQ (reference sequence). The V end lost 5 bases, the J end lost 5 bases, and 9 bases lay between the germline ends. The CDR3 here is CASSVGRNEKLFF. The CDR3 nucleotides read TGTGCCAGCAGCGTGGGGAGGAATGAAAAACTGTTTTTT.